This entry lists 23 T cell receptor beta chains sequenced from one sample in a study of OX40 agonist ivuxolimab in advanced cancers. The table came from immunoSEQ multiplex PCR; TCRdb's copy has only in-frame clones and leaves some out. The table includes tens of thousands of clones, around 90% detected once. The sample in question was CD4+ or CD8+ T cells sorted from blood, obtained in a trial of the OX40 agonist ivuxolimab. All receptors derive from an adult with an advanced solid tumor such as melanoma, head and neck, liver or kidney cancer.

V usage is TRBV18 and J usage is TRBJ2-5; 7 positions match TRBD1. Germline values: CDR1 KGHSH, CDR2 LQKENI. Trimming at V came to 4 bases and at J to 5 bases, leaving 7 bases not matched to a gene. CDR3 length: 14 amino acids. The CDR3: CASSRTRQGETQYF. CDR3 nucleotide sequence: TGTGCCAGCTCACGGACCAGACAGGGTGAGACCCAGTACTTC.

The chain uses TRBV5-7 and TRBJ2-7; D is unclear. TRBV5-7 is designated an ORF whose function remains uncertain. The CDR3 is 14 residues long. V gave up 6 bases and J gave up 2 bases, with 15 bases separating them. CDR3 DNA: TGTGCCAGCACCCTTCAAGGTCCTCCCTACGAGCAGTACTTC. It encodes CASTLQGPPYEQYF.

For the CDR3, the DNA is TGTGCCAGCAGCTTAGCGGCTAGCACAGATACGCAGTATTTT. Amino acids: CASSLAASTDTQYF. The chain carries TRBV11-3 and TRBJ2-3; D is ambiguous. The germline V gene encodes CDR1 SGHNT and CDR2 YENEEA. The CDR3 runs to 14 residues. Trimming took 1 base from V and 0 from J, leaving 5 bases between them.

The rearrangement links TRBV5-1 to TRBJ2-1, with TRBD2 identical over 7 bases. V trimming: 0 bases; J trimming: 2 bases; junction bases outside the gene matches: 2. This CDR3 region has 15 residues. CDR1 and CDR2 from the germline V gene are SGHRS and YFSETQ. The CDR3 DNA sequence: TGCGCCAGCAGCTTGGGCGGGAGCACCTACAATGAGCAGTTCTTC. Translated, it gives CASSLGGSTYNEQFF.

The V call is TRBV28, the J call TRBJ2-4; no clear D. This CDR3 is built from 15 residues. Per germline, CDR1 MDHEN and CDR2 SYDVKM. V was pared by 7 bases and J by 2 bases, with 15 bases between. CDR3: CASTYSLGTKNIQYF. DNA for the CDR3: TGTGCCAGCACTTACTCCCTGGGAACCAAAAACATTCAGTACTTC.

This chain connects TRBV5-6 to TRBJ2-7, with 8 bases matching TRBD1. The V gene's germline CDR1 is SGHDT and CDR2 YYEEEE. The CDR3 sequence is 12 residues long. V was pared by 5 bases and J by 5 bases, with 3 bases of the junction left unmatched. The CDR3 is CASSQTGDEQYF. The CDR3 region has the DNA TGTGCCAGCAGTCAGACAGGGGACGAGCAGTACTTC.

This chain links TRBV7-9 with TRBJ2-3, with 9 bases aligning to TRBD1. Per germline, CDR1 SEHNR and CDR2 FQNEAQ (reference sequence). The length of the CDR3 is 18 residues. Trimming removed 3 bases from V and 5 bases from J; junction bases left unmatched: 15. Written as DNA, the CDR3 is TGTGCCAGCAGCTTCCGGGGCCTAACAGGGGGCCGAGGAGATACGCAGTATTTT. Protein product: CASSFRGLTGGRGDTQYF.

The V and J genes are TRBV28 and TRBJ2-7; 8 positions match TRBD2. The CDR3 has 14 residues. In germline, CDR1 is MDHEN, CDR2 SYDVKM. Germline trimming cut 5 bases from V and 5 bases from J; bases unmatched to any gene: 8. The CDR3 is CASSRGGRIHEQYF. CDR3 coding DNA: TGTGCCAGCAGTCGGGGCGGGAGGATCCACGAGCAGTACTTC.

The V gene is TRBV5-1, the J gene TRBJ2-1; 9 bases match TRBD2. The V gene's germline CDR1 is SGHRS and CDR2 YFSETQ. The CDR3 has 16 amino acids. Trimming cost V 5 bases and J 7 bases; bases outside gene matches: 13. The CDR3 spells CASSLSSGSGWNEQFF. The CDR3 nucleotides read TGCGCCAGCAGTCTCAGTAGCGGGAGCGGGTGGAATGAGCAGTTCTTC. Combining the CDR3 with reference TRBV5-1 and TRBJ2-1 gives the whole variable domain KAGVTQTPRYLIKTRGQQVTLSCSPISGHRSVSWYQQTPGQGLQFLFEYFSETQRNKGNFPGRFSGRQFSNSRSEMNVSTLELGDSALYLCASSLSSGSGWNEQFFGPGTRLTVL.

CDR3 loop: CASSQTYTGAGSYEQYF. Here the CDR3 DNA reads TGTGCCAGCAGCCAAACTTACACAGGGGCGGGCTCCTACGAGCAGTACTTC. J is TRBJ2-7 and V is TRBV14; 7 nucleotides align to TRBD1. The ends lost 2 bases at V and 0 bases at J; junction bases unmatched: 10. Germline V gene data show CDR1 as SGHDN and CDR2 as FVKESK. This CDR3 contains 17 residues.

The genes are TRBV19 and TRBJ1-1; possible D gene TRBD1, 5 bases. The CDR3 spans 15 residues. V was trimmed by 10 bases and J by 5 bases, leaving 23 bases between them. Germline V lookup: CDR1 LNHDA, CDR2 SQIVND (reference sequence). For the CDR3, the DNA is TGTGCCACCAGCCCAGTGGGGGGTTTAGGAACTGAAGCTTTCTTT. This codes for CATSPVGGLGTEAFF. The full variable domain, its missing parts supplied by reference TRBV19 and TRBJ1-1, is DGGITQSPKYLFRKEGQNVTLSCEQNLNHDAMYWYRQDPGQGLRLIYYSQIVNDFQKGDIAEGYSVSREKKESFPLTVTSAQKNPTAFYLCATSPVGGLGTEAFFGQGTRLTVV.

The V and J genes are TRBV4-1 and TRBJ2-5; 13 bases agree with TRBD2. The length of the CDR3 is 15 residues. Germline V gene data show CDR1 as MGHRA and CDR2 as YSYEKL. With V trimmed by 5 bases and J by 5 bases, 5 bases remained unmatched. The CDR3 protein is CASSLLGLAGETQYF. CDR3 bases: TGCGCCAGCAGCTTATTGGGACTAGCGGGGGAGACCCAGTACTTC.

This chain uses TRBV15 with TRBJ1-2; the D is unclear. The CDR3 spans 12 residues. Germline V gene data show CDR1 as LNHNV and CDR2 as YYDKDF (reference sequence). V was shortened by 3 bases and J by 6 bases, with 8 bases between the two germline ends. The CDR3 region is CATSSADNGYTF. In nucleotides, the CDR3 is TGTGCCACCAGCAGCGCGGATAATGGCTACACCTTC. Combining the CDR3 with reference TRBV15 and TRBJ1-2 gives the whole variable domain DAMVIQNPRYQVTQFGKPVTLSCSQTLNHNVMYWYQQKSSQAPKLLFHYYDKDFNNEADTPDNFQSRRPNTSFCFLDIRSPGLGDTAMYLCATSSADNGYTFGSGTRLTVV.

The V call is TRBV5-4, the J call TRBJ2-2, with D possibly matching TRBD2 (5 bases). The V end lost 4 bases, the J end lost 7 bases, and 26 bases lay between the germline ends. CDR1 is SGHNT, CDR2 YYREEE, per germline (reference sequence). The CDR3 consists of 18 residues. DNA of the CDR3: TGTGCCAGCAGCCCCGCCCCTCTCTCGGGGAACGGAAACGGGGAGCTGTTTTTT. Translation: CASSPAPLSGNGNGELFF.

The CDR3: CAWGAVVAGELFF. DNA for the CDR3: TGTGCCTGGGGGGCGGTAGTAGCCGGGGAGCTGTTTTTT. The chain combines TRBV30 with TRBJ2-2, with D possibly being TRBD1 (5 bases). There are 13 residues in the CDR3. Trimming took 5 bases from V and 6 from J, leaving 13 bases between them. In germline, CDR1 is GTSNPN, CDR2 SVGIG (reference sequence).

CDR3 protein: CASSQVEVRAHTDTQYF. The CDR3 DNA sequence: TGTGCCAGCAGCCAAGTTGAGGTCCGGGCGCACACAGATACGCAGTATTTT. The V and J genes are TRBV4-2 and TRBJ2-3; D is unresolved. Germline CDR1 LGHNA, CDR2 YNFKEQ. The CDR3 covers 17 residues. Trimming shortened V by 1 base and J by 2 bases, and 16 bases separated the two germline ends.

CDR3: CASSSQWLPQHF. CDR3 coding DNA: TGTGCCAGCAGTTCTCAGTGGTTGCCCCAGCATTTT. The chain has TRBV2 and TRBJ1-5; D call uncertain. The CDR3 is 12 residues long. In germline, CDR1 is SNHLY, CDR2 FYNNEI. The V and J ends lost 5 bases and 9 bases respectively, with 11 bases between them.

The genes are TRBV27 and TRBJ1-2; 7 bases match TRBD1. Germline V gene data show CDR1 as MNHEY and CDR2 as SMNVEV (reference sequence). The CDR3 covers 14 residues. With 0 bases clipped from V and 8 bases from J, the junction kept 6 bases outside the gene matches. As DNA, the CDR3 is TGTGCCAGCAGTTTATCGGGACAGCTGGAAGGCTACACCTTC. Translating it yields CASSLSGQLEGYTF.

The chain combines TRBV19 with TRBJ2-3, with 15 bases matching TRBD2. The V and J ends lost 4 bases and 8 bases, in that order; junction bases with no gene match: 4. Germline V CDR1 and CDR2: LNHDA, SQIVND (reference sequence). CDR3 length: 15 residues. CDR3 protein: CASSKGTSGRRTQYF. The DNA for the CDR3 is TGTGCCAGTAGTAAGGGGACTAGCGGGAGGCGTACGCAGTATTTT.

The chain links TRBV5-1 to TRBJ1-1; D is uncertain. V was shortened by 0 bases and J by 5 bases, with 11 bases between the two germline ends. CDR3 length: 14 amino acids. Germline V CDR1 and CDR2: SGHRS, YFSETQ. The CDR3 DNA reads TGCGCCAGCAGCTTGGGTGTTTTGGAGACTGAAGCTTTCTTT. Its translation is CASSLGVLETEAFF. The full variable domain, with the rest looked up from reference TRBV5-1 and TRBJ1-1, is KAGVTQTPRYLIKTRGQQVTLSCSPISGHRSVSWYQQTPGQGLQFLFEYFSETQRNKGNFPGRFSGRQFSNSRSEMNVSTLELGDSALYLCASSLGVLETEAFFGQGTRLTVV.

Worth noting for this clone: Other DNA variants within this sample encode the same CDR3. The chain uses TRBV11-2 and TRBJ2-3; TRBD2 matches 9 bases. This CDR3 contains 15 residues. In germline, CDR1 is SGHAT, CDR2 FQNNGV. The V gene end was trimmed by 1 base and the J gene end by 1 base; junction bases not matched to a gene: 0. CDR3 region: CASSLGGRGTDTQYF. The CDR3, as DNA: TGTGCCAGCAGCTTAGGCGGGAGGGGCACAGATACGCAGTATTTT.

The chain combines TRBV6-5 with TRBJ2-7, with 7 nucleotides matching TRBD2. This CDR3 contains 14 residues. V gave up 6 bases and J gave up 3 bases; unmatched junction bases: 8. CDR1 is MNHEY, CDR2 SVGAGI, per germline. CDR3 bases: TGTGCCAGCAGAGCAACTAGCGTTTACTACGAGCAGTACTTC. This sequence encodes CASRATSVYYEQYF.

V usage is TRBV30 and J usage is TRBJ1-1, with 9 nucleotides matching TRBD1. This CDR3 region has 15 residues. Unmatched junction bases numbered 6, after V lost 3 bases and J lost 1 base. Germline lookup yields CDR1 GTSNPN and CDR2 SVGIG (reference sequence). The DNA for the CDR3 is TGTGCCTGGAGCCATCCGGGACAGGGGAACACTGAAGCTTTCTTT. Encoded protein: CAWSHPGQGNTEAFF.